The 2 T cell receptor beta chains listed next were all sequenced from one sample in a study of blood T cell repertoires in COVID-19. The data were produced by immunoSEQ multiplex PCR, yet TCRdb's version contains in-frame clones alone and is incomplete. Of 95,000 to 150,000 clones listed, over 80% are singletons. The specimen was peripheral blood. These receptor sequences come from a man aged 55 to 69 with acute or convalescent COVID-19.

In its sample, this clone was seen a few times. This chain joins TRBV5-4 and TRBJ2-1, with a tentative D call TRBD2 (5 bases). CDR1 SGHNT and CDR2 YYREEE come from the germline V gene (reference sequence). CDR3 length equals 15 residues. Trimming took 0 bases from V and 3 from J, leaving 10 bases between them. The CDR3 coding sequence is TGTGCCAGCAGCTTGGAAGTTGGGAGCTACAATGAGCAGTTCTTC. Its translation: CASSLEVGSYNEQFF.

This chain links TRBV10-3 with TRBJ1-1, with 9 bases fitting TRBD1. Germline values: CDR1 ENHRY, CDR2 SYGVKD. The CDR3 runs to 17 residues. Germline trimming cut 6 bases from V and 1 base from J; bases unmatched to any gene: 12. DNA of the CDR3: TGTGCCATCAGGGCTATTACAGGGGGCGCAGAGAACACTGAAGCTTTCTTT. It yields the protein CAIRAITGGAENTEAFF.